These 12 T cell receptor beta chains came from one sample sequenced in a study of CD8 T cells in ankylosing spondylitis. TCRdb re-analysed the 5' RACE reads in MiXCR, keeping a single row per CDR3 protein. The table lists hundreds of thousands of distinct CDR3 sequences, over 9.5% of them singletons. Sequences were obtained from blood, either unsorted or a sorted T cell fraction (not recorded which). These receptors came from a male donor with ankylosing spondylitis or in good health (not recorded which).

V gene TRBV6-5 combines with J gene TRBJ2-7; D unclear. The CDR3 is 12 residues long. Germline V CDR1 and CDR2: MNHEY, SVGAGI. V gave up 8 bases and J gave up 6 bases, with 14 bases separating them. The CDR3 protein is CASANPRSEQYF. DNA for the CDR3: TGTGCCAGCGCAAACCCACGTTCCGAGCAGTACTTC.

This chain joins TRBV7-3 and TRBJ2-1; 7 bases match TRBD2. The length of the CDR3 is 16 residues. Trimming took 1 base from V and 0 from J; bases not matched to a gene: 3. Germline V CDR1 and CDR2: SGHTA, FQGTGA. In DNA, the CDR3 is TGTGCCAGCAGCTTAAAGCGGGGCAGCTCCTACAATGAGCAGTTCTTC. Its protein is CASSLKRGSSYNEQFF.

Points on this clonotype: This sequence may be a read error, since a much larger clone differs from it by one base. The chain carries TRBV7-6 and TRBJ2-7; TRBD2 agrees at 10 bases. This CDR3 contains 16 residues. Germline CDR1 reads SGHVS; CDR2 reads FNYEAQ. The DNA of the CDR3 is TGTGTCAGCAGCTCCTCTGGAGCGGGGGGGCTTTTCGAGCAGTACTTC. Residues: CVSSSSGAGGLFEQYF.

This clonotype appeared many times. The chain is built from TRBV24-1 and TRBJ2-1; no clear D gene. V gave up 4 bases and J gave up 9 bases, with 18 bases separating them. This CDR3 comprises 15 residues. Germline lookup yields CDR1 KGHDR and CDR2 SFDVKD. For the CDR3, the DNA is TGTGCCACCAGTGACCCCAATTCTGCTGTGATTGAGCAGTTCTTC. Protein: CATSDPNSAVIEQFF.

This clonotype was seen repeatedly, ten times or more. The gene calls are TRBV20-1 and TRBJ2-7, with TRBD2 matching over 8 bases. After removal of 0 bases from V and 1 base from J, the junction contained 8 bases not matched to a gene. Germline lookup yields CDR1 DFQATT and CDR2 SNEGSKA (reference sequence). The CDR3 consists of 16 residues. This CDR3 reads CSARDYSTSGSYEQYF. The CDR3 DNA reads TGCAGTGCTAGAGATTACAGTACTAGCGGTTCCTACGAGCAGTACTTC.

The rearrangement uses TRBV20-1 and TRBJ1-1; 10 nucleotides line up with TRBD1. Germline V gene data show CDR1 as DFQATT and CDR2 as SNEGSKA (reference sequence). This CDR3 spans 16 amino acids. With 5 bases clipped from V and 4 bases from J, the junction kept 13 bases outside the gene matches. The CDR3 region is CSAPHRDRGFGTEAFF. In DNA, the CDR3 is TGCAGTGCTCCACACCGGGACAGGGGTTTTGGCACTGAAGCTTTCTTT.

The sample holds a few counts of this clonotype. V and J are TRBV29-1 and TRBJ2-1, with TRBD2 matching over 8 bases. The V gene end was trimmed by 2 bases and the J gene end by 4 bases; junction bases not matched to a gene: 4. The CDR3 contains 14 residues. Germline-derived CDR1 and CDR2 are SQVTM and ANQGSEA. In DNA form, the CDR3 reads TGCAGCGTTGAACGGGGGGGGGGATACAATGAGCAGTTCTTC. Amino acid sequence: CSVERGGGYNEQFF.

The sample holds many counts of this clonotype. V usage is TRBV12-3 or TRBV12-4 and J usage is TRBJ1-2; D is uncertain. The CDR3 is 18 amino acids. V was trimmed by 3 bases and J by 4 bases, leaving 24 bases between them. The CDR3 sequence: CASSFLRSVRPKTYGYTF. In nucleotides, the CDR3 is TGTGCCAGCAGTTTTTTGCGGTCGGTACGCCCCAAAACCTATGGCTACACCTTC.

J is TRBJ2-5 and V is TRBV7-3, with a tentative D call TRBD1 (5 bases). The CDR3 has 13 amino acids. Germline assignment: CDR1 SGHTA and CDR2 FQGTGA. V dropped 5 bases and J dropped 4 bases, with 11 bases sitting between them. The CDR3, as DNA: TGTGCCAGCAGCGCAGGGTTCCGAGAGACCCAGTACTTC. Its translation: CASSAGFRETQYF.

As to this clonotype: This may be a read error, as it is one base from a much larger clone. The V and J genes are TRBV14 and TRBJ2-3; 8 bases are shared with TRBD1. V trimming: 3 bases; J trimming: 2 bases; junction bases outside the gene matches: 1. Germline CDR1 SGHDN, CDR2 FVKESK. CDR3 length: 14 residues. The DNA for the CDR3 is TGTGCCAGCAGCCAGGACAGGGTCACAGATACGCAGTATTTT. This encodes CASSQDRVTDTQYF.

This clonotype has ten or more counts. The chain carries TRBV20-1 and TRBJ1-5; D might be TRBD1 (5 bases). CDR3 size: 12 residues. V was clipped by 6 bases and J by 3 bases, with 9 bases between them. From germline, CDR1 is DFQATT and CDR2 SNEGSKA (reference sequence). The CDR3 DNA reads as TGCAGTGCAGACAGAATCAATCAGCCCCAGCATTTT. Amino acid sequence: CSADRINQPQHF.

The table lists this clonotype with many counts. V usage is TRBV5-1 and J usage is TRBJ2-3; 9 bases line up with TRBD2. The CDR3 length is 17 residues. CDR1 is SGHRS, CDR2 YFSETQ, per germline. V dropped 3 bases and J dropped 0; count of bases not matched to a gene: 8. CDR3: CASSSLMGTSSTDTQYF. DNA of the CDR3: TGCGCCAGCAGCTCTTTAATGGGGACTAGCAGCACAGATACGCAGTATTTT.